The next 24 T cell receptor beta chains were all read from a single sample in a study of control samples from healthy donors and cancer patients. Measured with immunoSEQ multiplex PCR; TCRdb has only the in-frame clones, and not every one. The sample consists of some 120,000 clones, approximately 92% of them appearing once. Specimen: PBMCs. Receptors were obtained from a man of 80 years or more with head and neck cancer.

The V and J genes are TRBV7-2 and TRBJ2-3; D might be TRBD1 or TRBD2, each matching 7 bases. From germline, CDR1 is SGHTA and CDR2 FQGNSA. The CDR3 sequence is 18 residues long. V was clipped by 2 bases and J by 0 bases, with 18 bases between them. CDR3 DNA sequence: TGTGCCAGCAGCTTACCGAGGGGGCGGGGGCCGAGCACAGATACGCAGTATTTT. Its protein product is CASSLPRGRGPSTDTQYF.

The CDR3 loop reads CASSVEALPAPYEQYF. In nucleotides, the CDR3 is TGTGCCAGCAGCGTAGAGGCACTTCCCGCCCCCTACGAGCAGTACTTC. The chain links TRBV9 to TRBJ2-7; D is undetermined. The germline CDR1 and CDR2 sequences are SGDLS and YYNGEE. V lost 0 bases and J 2 bases, leaving 15 bases between the germline ends. The CDR3 covers 16 residues. Full variable domain (remainder filled in from reference TRBV9 and TRBJ2-7): DSGVTQTPKHLITATGQRVTLRCSPRSGDLSVYWYQQSLDQGLQFLIQYYNGEERAKGNILERFSAQQFPDLHSELNLSSLELGDSALYFCASSVEALPAPYEQYFGPGTRLTVT.

This clone appeared a few times. The rearrangement joins TRBV19 to TRBJ1-5; D unresolved. Trimming removed 2 bases from V and 9 bases from J, with 11 bases in between. The CDR3 spans 13 residues. The germline V gene encodes CDR1 LNHDA and CDR2 SQIVND (reference sequence). The CDR3 DNA sequence: TGTGCCAGTAGTATAAAGGACCAGCGGCCCCAGCATTTT. Translated, it gives CASSIKDQRPQHF.

The genes are TRBV5-8 and TRBJ2-4; tentatively, D is TRBD1 or TRBD2 (7 bases each). The length of the CDR3 is 13 residues. Germline lookup yields CDR1 SGHTS and CDR2 YDEGEE. With 5 bases removed from V and 8 bases from J, the gap between germline ends came to 14 bases. The CDR3 is CASRQGGADIQYF. The DNA of the CDR3 is TGTGCCAGCAGGCAGGGGGGGGCGGACATTCAGTACTTC.

The chain carries TRBV3-1 (or the pseudogene TRBV3-2) and TRBJ2-5, with D hard to call. Germline CDR1 LGHDT, CDR2 YNNKEL (reference sequence). The V gene lost 4 bases and the J gene lost 1 base, with 4 bases spanning the gap. This CDR3 has 12 residues. CDR3 in amino acids: CASSLPQETQYF. CDR3 bases: TGTGCCAGCAGCCTGCCCCAAGAGACCCAGTACTTC.

V gene TRBV5-1 combines with J gene TRBJ2-7; unclear D gene. Trimming pared 0 bases from V and 2 bases from J, leaving 12 bases between. This CDR3 has 15 amino acids. Germline lookup yields CDR1 SGHRS and CDR2 YFSETQ. CDR3 nucleotides: TGCGCCAGCAGCTTGGGGTCCCAAAATACCTACGAGCAGTACTTC. Amino acids: CASSLGSQNTYEQYF.

This clone was seen only once. The chain employs TRBV5-4 and TRBJ1-5; D is unresolved. V was clipped by 0 bases and J by 3 bases, with 7 bases between them. The CDR3 runs to 14 residues. The germline V gene has CDR1 SGHNT and CDR2 YYREEE (reference sequence). This CDR3 is CASSLAGYNQPQHF. CDR3 DNA sequence: TGTGCCAGCAGCTTGGCGGGGTACAATCAGCCCCAGCATTTT.

V and J are TRBV28 and TRBJ1-2; 10 bases fit TRBD1. This CDR3 comprises 15 residues. Per germline, CDR1 MDHEN and CDR2 SYDVKM. V lost 6 bases to trimming and J lost 7 bases; unmatched junction nucleotides: 11. The CDR3 DNA is TGTGCCAGCAGCTCCCGCCGACAGGGGGCGGGTGGCTACACCTTC. Translation: CASSSRRQGAGGYTF.

The rearrangement joins TRBV7-6 to TRBJ1-5; TRBD1 agrees at 8 bases. CDR1 is SGHVS, CDR2 FNYEAQ, per germline. There are 13 residues in the CDR3. Losses at the gene ends were 5 bases for V and 7 bases for J; bases not matched to a gene: 4. The CDR3 loop reads CASSLGQGQPQHF. CDR3 DNA: TGTGCCAGCAGCCTCGGACAGGGCCAGCCCCAGCATTTT.

This clone showed up just once. This CDR3 is CASSPGGRGNQPQHF. The CDR3 DNA reads as TGTGCCAGTAGTCCCGGGGGCAGGGGGAATCAGCCCCAGCATTTT. The rearrangement joins TRBV19 to TRBJ1-5, with 7 bases that match TRBD1. Per germline, CDR1 LNHDA and CDR2 SQIVND (reference sequence). The CDR3 covers 15 residues. V was clipped by 5 bases and J by 4 bases; unmatched bases: 8.

The rearrangement links TRBV21-1 to TRBJ2-5; the table gives TRBD2 as D, unverified against the DNA. TRBV21-1 is assigned pseudogene status. This CDR3 contains 16 residues. The CDR3 DNA follows: TGTGCCAGCAGCCAGGCCTCCAAGCGGATTCAAGAGACCCAGTACTTC. Translation gives CASSQASKRIQETQYF.

This sequence joins TRBV5-1 and TRBJ2-2, with TRBD1 matching over 8 bases. V lost 8 bases and J lost 0; bases outside the gene matches: 3. In germline, CDR1 is SGHRS, CDR2 YFSETQ. The CDR3 is 14 residues long. CDR3 protein: CASTQGANTGELFF. The DNA for the CDR3 is TGCGCCAGTACACAGGGGGCGAACACCGGGGAGCTGTTTTTT. The entire variable domain, with the rest obtained from reference TRBV5-1 and TRBJ2-2, is as follows: KAGVTQTPRYLIKTRGQQVTLSCSPISGHRSVSWYQQTPGQGLQFLFEYFSETQRNKGNFPGRFSGRQFSNSRSEMNVSTLELGDSALYLCASTQGANTGELFFGEGSRLTVL.

The gene calls are TRBV29-1 and TRBJ2-7, with D unresolved. The V gene's germline CDR1 is SQVTM and CDR2 ANQGSEA. V dropped 6 bases and J dropped 2 bases, with 26 bases sitting between them. The CDR3 has 17 amino acids. The CDR3 spells CSVASRPGQQPTYEQYF. As DNA, the CDR3 is TGCAGCGTAGCCTCCCGCCCCGGGCAACAACCGACCTACGAGCAGTACTTC.

This chain joins TRBV5-1 and TRBJ1-2; D call uncertain. The CDR3 has 14 residues. Germline values: CDR1 SGHRS, CDR2 YFSETQ. Trimming shortened V by 3 bases and J by 5 bases, and 14 bases separated the two germline ends. In DNA form, the CDR3 reads TGCGCCAGCAGCTCTTCCCCCGGAGGGTATGGCTACACCTTC. Protein product: CASSSSPGGYGYTF.

The V call is TRBV4-2, the J call TRBJ1-3; perhaps TRBD1 as D (5 bases). Germline V gene data show CDR1 as LGHNA and CDR2 as YNFKEQ. The CDR3 length is 16 residues. The V end lost 0 bases, the J end lost 0 bases, and 9 bases lay between the germline ends. The CDR3 region is CASSQDLQGSGNTIYF. The CDR3 bases are TGTGCCAGCAGCCAAGATCTCCAGGGCTCTGGAAACACCATATATTTT.

CDR3 bases: TGTGCCAGTAGTATATCGGGCAAGCGGGGGCCTAACACCGGGGAGCTGTTTTTT. This encodes CASSISGKRGPNTGELFF. The rearrangement links TRBV19 to TRBJ2-2; 8 bases agree with TRBD2. The trim removed 2 bases at V and 2 bases at J, leaving 10 bases unmatched. Germline V gene sequence: CDR1 LNHDA, CDR2 SQIVND (reference sequence). The CDR3 consists of 18 residues.

The rearrangement joins TRBV10-3 to TRBJ1-2; 10 positions match TRBD1. V shed 6 bases and J 1 base; nucleotides not matched to a gene: 8. This CDR3 spans 16 amino acids. CDR1 is ENHRY, CDR2 SYGVKD, per germline. The CDR3 DNA reads as TGTGCCATCAGCTCGACAGGGGGCGATCGTAACTATGGCTACACCTTC. Amino acids: CAISSTGGDRNYGYTF.

The chain is built from TRBV27 and TRBJ2-7, with 9 positions matching TRBD2. V trimming: 4 bases; J trimming: 2 bases; junction bases outside the gene matches: 6. The CDR3 is 15 residues long. Per the germline V gene, CDR1 is MNHEY and CDR2 is SMNVEV (reference sequence). The CDR3 DNA reads TGTGCCAGCAGTTGGGGTAGCGGGGGTACCTACGAGCAGTACTTC. Its translation is CASSWGSGGTYEQYF.

This sequence joins TRBV30 and TRBJ2-5, with 7 bases identical to TRBD2. This CDR3 region has 17 residues. Germline CDR1 reads GTSNPN; CDR2 reads SVGIG (reference sequence). J was trimmed by 0 bases and V by 0 bases; bases with no gene match: 10. CDR3 coding DNA: TGTGCCTGGAGTGTACTGGGCGGGGGAAACTACCAAGAGACCCAGTACTTC. Its translation is CAWSVLGGGNYQETQYF. Full variable domain (rest looked up from reference TRBV30 and TRBJ2-5): SQTIHQWPATLVQPVGSPLSLECTVEGTSNPNLYWYRQAAGRGLQLLFYSVGIGQISSEVPQNLSASRPQDRQFILSSKKLLLSDSGFYLCAWSVLGGGNYQETQYFGPGTRLLVL.

The V and J genes are TRBV5-8 and TRBJ2-3, with 7 bases that match TRBD2. The length of the CDR3 is 17 residues. Germline CDR1 is SGHTS and CDR2 is YDEGEE. With V trimmed by 4 bases and J by 3 bases, 14 bases remained unmatched. The CDR3 bases are TGTGCCAGCAGCCAGACCGTGGGGGGGAGAGGAACAGATACGCAGTATTTT. Its translation: CASSQTVGGRGTDTQYF.

The chain employs TRBV5-6 and TRBJ2-2; the match to TRBD2 covers 9 bases. V lost 3 bases and J lost 2; bases outside the gene matches: 5. Germline V gives CDR1 SGHDT, CDR2 YYEEEE. This CDR3 spans 16 amino acids. This chain's CDR3 is CASSSQTSGNTGELFF. CDR3 nucleotides: TGTGCCAGCAGCTCCCAGACTAGCGGTAACACCGGGGAGCTGTTTTTT.

This rearrangement joins TRBV30 to TRBJ2-2; 10 bases fit TRBD2. The junction had 7 bases not matched to a gene; V was cut back by 2 bases and J by 13 bases. CDR3 length equals 13 residues. CDR1 and CDR2 (germline): GTSNPN, SVGIG (reference sequence). CDR3 DNA sequence: TGTGCCTGGAGTAGCGGGGGGGCCGAAGGGCTGTTTTTT. Translated: CAWSSGGAEGLFF.

In nucleotides, the CDR3 is TGCGCCAGCAGCTTGGCCCGACAGTTAGGAGGGCCTCGGTCGTACGAGCAGTACTTC. It translates to CASSLARQLGGPRSYEQYF. J is TRBJ2-7 and V is TRBV5-1; weak D call: TRBD2 (6 bases). V gave up 0 bases and J gave up 4 bases, with 26 bases separating them. Germline V lookup: CDR1 SGHRS, CDR2 YFSETQ. The CDR3 has 19 residues.

V and J are TRBV11-2 and TRBJ2-1; TRBD2 agrees at 14 bases. Germline V gene lookup returns CDR1 SGHAT and CDR2 FQNNGV. The CDR3 runs to 15 residues. Trimming at V came to 0 bases and at J to 12 bases, leaving 4 bases not matched to a gene. Here the CDR3 reads CASSLEGLAGARQFF. The CDR3 nucleotides are TGTGCCAGCAGCTTAGAGGGACTAGCGGGAGCTCGGCAGTTCTTC.